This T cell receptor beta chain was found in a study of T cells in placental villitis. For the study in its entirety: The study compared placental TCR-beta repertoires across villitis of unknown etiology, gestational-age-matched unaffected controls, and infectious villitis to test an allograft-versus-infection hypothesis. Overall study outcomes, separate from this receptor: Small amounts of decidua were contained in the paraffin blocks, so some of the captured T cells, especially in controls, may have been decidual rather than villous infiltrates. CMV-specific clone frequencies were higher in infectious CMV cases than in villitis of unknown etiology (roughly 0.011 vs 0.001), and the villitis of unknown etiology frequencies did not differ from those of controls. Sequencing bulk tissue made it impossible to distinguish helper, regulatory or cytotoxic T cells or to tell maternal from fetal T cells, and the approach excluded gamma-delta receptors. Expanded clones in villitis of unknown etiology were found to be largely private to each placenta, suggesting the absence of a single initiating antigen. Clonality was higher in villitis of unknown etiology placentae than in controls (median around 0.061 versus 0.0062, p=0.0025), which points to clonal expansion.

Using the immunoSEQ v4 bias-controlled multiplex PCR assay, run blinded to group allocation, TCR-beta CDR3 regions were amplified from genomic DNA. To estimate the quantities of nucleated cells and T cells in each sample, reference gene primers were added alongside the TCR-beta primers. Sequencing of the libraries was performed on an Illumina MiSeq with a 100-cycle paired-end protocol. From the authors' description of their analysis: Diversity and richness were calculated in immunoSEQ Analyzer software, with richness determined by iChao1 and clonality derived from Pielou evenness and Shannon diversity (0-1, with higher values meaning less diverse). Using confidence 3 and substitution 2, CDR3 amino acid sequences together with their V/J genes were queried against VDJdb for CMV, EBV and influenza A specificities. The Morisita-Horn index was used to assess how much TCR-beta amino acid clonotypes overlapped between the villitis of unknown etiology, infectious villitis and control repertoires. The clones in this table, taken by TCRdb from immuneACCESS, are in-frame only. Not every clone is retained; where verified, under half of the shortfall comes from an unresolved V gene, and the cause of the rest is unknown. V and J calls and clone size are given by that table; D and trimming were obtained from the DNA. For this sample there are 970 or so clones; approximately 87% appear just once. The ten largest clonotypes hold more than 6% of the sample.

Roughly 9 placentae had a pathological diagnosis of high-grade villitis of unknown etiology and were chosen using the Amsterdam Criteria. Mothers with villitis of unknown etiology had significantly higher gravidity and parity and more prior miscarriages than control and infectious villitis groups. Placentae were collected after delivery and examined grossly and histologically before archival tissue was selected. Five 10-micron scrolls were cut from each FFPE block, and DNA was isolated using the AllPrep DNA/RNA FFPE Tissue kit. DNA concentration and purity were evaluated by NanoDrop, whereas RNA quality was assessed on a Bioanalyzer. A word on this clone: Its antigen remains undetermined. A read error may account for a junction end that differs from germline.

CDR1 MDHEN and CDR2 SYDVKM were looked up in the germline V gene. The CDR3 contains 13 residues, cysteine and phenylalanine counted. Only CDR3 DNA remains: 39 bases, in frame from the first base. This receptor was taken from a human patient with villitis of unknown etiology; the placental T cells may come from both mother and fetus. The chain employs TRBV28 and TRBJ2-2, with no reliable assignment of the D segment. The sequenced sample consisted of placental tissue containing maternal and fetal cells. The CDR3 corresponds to CASSSGYTRELFF. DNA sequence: TGTGCCAGCAGTTCCGGTTACACCAGGGAGCTGTTTTTT.